This T cell receptor beta chain was recorded in a study of OX40 agonist ivuxolimab in advanced cancers. Study background: Dosing consisted of intravenous ivuxolimab at 0.01 to 10 mg/kg every 2 weeks.

The repertoire was sequenced with immunoSEQ multiplex PCR; TCRdb's copy has only in-frame clones and lacks some. Counted here are tens of thousands of clones, around 87% occurring once; the ten biggest clones make up more than 4%. The CDR3 covers 14 residues. V was pared by 3 bases and J by 0 bases, with 6 bases between. CDR1 and CDR2 from the germline V gene are LNHDA and SQIVND (reference sequence). V and J are TRBV19 and TRBJ1-5; no clear D gene. The sequence derives from an adult with an advanced solid tumor such as melanoma, head and neck, liver or kidney cancer. The specimen was CD4+ or CD8+ T cells sorted from blood, collected in a trial of the OX40 agonist ivuxolimab. The chain's CDR3 is CASSILNSNQPQHF. In DNA, the CDR3 is TGTGCCAGTAGTATCCTAAATAGCAATCAGCCCCAGCATTTT.